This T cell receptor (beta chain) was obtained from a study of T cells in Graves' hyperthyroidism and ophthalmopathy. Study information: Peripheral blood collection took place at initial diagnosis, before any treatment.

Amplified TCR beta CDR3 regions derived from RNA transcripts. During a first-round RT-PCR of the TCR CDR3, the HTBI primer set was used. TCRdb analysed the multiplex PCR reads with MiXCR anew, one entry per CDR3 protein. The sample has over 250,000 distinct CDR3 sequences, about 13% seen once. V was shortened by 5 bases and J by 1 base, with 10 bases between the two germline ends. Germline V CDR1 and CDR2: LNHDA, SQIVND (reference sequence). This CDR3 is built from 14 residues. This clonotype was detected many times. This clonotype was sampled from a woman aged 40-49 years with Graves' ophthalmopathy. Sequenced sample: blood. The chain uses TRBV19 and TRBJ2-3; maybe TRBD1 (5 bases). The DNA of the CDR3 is TGTGCCAGTAGTCCCATAGGGGGCACAGATACGCAGTATTTT. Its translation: CASSPIGGTDTQYF. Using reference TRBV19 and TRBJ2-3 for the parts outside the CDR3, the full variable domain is DGGITQSPKYLFRKEGQNVTLSCEQNLNHDAMYWYRQDPGQGLRLIYYSQIVNDFQKGDIAEGYSVSREKKESFPLTVTSAQKNPTAFYLCASSPIGGTDTQYFGPGTRLTVL.